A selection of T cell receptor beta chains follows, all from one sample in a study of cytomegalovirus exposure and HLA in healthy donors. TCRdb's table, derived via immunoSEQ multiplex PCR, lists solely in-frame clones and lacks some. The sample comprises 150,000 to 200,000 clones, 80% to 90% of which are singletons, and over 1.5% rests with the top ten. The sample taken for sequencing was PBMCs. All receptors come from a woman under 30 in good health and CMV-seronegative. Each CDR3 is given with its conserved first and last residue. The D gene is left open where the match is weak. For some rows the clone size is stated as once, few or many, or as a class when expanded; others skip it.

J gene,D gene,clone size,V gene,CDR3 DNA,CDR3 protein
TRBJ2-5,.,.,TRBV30,TGTGCCGCAGCCAGGGGCGGGGAGACCCAGTACTTC,CAAARGGETQYF
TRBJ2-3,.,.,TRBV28,TGTGCCAGCAGTCGGGGTCATACGCAGTATTTT,CASSRGHTQYF
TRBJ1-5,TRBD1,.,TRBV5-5,TGTGCCAGCAGCTTGGTACCTGGACAGGGCGACAGCAATCAGCCCCAGCATTTT,CASSLVPGQGDSNQPQHF
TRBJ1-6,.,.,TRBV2,TGTGCCAGCAGTCTGGACATCAATTCACCCCTCCACTTT,CASSLDINSPLHF
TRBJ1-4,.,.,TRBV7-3,TGTGCCAGCAGCCCCCATGGGGGGGCCGAAAAACTGTTTTTT,CASSPHGGAEKLFF
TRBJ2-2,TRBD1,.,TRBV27,TGTGCCAGCCGGCAGACAGGGTTCACCGGGGAGCTGTTTTTT,CASRQTGFTGELFF
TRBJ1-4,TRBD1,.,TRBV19,TGTGCCAGTAGTATTCCCCTCTACAGGGGGCGGGATGAAAAACTGTTTTTT,CASSIPLYRGRDEKLFF
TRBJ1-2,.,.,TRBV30,TGTGCCTGGAGCTGGGCCCCCTATGGCTACACCTTC,CAWSWAPYGYTF
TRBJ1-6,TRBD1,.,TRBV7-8,TGTGCCAGCAGCGGCGGGACAGGGGGGGATTCACCCCTCCACTTT,CASSGGTGGDSPLHF
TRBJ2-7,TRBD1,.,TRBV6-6,TGTGCCAGCAGTTACGTAAGACAGGGCCACGAGCAGTACTTC,CASSYVRQGHEQYF
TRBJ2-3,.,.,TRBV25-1,TGTGCCAGCAGTGACGTATCCGGTACGCAGTATTTT,CASSDVSGTQYF
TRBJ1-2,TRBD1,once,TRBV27,TGTGCCAGCAGTCCGTTGGGGACAGGTCATTGGTATGGCTACACCTTC,CASSPLGTGHWYGYTF
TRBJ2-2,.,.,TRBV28,TGTGCCAGCAAACTCATCGGGGAGCTGTTTTTT,CASKLIGELFF
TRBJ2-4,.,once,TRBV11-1,TGTGCCAGCAGCTTAGAGCAGGGTATGGGTGGCATTCAGTACTTC,CASSLEQGMGGIQYF
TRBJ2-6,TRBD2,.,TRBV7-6,TGTGCCAGCAGCTTAGTAGGGAGGGACTCTGGGGCCAACGTCCTGACTTTC,CASSLVGRDSGANVLTF
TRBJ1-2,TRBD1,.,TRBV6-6,TGTGCCAGCAGCGGGACAGAGGACTATGGCTACACCTTC,CASSGTEDYGYTF
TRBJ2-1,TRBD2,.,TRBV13,TGTGCCAGCAGCCCCCCACTAGCGGCTGAGCAGTTCTTC,CASSPPLAAEQFF
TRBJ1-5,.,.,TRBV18,TGTGCCAGCTCCCCCGCTTGGCCTTATCAGCCCCAGCATTTT,CASSPAWPYQPQHF
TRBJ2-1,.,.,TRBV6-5,TGTGCCAGCAGCAGAGCGGGCGGGCAACCTCGGGAGCAGTTCTTC,CASSRAGGQPREQFF
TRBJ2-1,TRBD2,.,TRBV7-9,TGTGCCAGCAGCCCTAGTTGGCGGGAGGGCCGCAATGAGCAGTTCTTC,CASSPSWREGRNEQFF
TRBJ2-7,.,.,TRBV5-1,TGCGCCAGCAGCTCACCGGGTTACGAGCAGTACTTC,CASSSPGYEQYF
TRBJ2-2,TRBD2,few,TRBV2,TGTGCCAGCAGAAATAGCGGGAGTCGGGTCGGGGAGCTGTTTTTT,CASRNSGSRVGELFF
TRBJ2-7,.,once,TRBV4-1,TGCGCCAGCAGCCAAGCGATCGGGGGTGAGCAGTACTTC,CASSQAIGGEQYF
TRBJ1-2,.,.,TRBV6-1,TGTGCCAGCAGTGACCAGGGCTATGGCTACACCTTC,CASSDQGYGYTF
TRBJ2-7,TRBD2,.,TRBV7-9,TGTGCCAGCAGCTCCAGCGGGAAGGAACTGTACGAGCAGTACTTC,CASSSSGKELYEQYF
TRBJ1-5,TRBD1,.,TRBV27,TGTGCCAGCTCTAGGGGGCAGGGCTGGAATCAGCCCCAGCATTTT,CASSRGQGWNQPQHF
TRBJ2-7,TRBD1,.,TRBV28,TGTGCCAGCAGTACGCCGGACAGGGGCCGCCTCTACGAGCAGTACTTC,CASSTPDRGRLYEQYF
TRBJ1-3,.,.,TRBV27,TGTGCCAGCAGGGGGACTTCGTTCGGAAACACCATATATTTT,CASRGTSFGNTIYF
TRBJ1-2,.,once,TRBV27,TGTGCCAGCAGTCCGACAGGCTTTTCTAACTATGGCTACACCTTC,CASSPTGFSNYGYTF
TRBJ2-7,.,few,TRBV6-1,TGTGCCAGCACCGGTATTTTATCCTACGAGCAGTACTTC,CASTGILSYEQYF
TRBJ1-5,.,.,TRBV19,TGTGCCAGTACCCTCTCCGGGGGTTGGCATCAGCCCCAGCATTTT,CASTLSGGWHQPQHF
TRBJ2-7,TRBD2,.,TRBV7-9,TGTGCCAGCAGCCCGACTAGCGGGGGCTCCTACGAGCAGTACTTC,CASSPTSGGSYEQYF
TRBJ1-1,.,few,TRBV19,TGTGCCAGTAGTCTTTCCAGGGCGAACACTGAAGCTTTCTTT,CASSLSRANTEAFF
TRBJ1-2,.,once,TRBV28,TGTGCCAGCAGTTTAACAGGGAGGGGAAGATTGTTGGGCTACACCTTC,CASSLTGRGRLLGYTF
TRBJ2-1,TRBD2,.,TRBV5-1,TGCGCCAGCAGCTTGGAGGGGCGGGGGGACAATGAGCAGTTCTTC,CASSLEGRGDNEQFF
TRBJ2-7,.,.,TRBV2,TGTGCCAGCACCCACGGTTCGTCGTCCTACGAGCAGTACTTC,CASTHGSSSYEQYF
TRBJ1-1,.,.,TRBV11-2,TGTGCCAGCAGGCCCATAGGGGGGGTTGAAGCTTTCTTT,CASRPIGGVEAFF
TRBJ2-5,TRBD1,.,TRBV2,TGTGCCAGCAGTGAGACCCTCGCCCCAGACAGGGTCCAAGAGACCCAGTACTTC,CASSETLAPDRVQETQYF
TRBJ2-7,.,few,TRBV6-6,TGTGCCAGCAGTTACTCGGAGGAGCCAGCCTACGAGCAGTACTTC,CASSYSEEPAYEQYF
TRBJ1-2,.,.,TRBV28,TGTGCCAGCAGTTTACAGAGGGATGGCTACACCTTC,CASSLQRDGYTF
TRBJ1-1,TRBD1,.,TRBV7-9,TGTGCCAGCAGTCCCAGACAGGGGATCACTGAAGCTTTCTTT,CASSPRQGITEAFF
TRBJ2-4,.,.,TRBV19,TGTGCCAGTAGTACCGAATTACACATAACCGCTGCATTTCAGTACTTC,CASSTELHITAAFQYF
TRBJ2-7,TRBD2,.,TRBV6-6,TGTGCCAGCAGATTATTAGGGACTAGCGGATACGAGCAGTACTTC,CASRLLGTSGYEQYF
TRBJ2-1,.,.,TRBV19,TGTGCCAGTAGTATAGGGGGGGTCGGAGGGCAGTTCTTC,CASSIGGVGGQFF
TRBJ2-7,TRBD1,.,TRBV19,TGTGCCAGTAGTCCGACAGGGTGGGAGCAGTACTTC,CASSPTGWEQYF
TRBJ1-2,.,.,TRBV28,TGTGCCAGCAGCCCCCCCAGGGGAAATAACTATGGCTACACCTTC,CASSPPRGNNYGYTF
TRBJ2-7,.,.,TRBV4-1,TGCGCCAGCAGCCCGCCGGGACTGTCCTACGAGCAGTACTTC,CASSPPGLSYEQYF
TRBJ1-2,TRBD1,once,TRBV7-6,TGTGCCAGCAGCCACACAGGGGATAATGGCTACACCTTC,CASSHTGDNGYTF
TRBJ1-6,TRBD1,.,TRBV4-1,TGCGCCAGCAGCCAAGCCCCGGGACAGGGGGCGACTAGGGTATCACCCCTCCACTTT,CASSQAPGQGATRVSPLHF